Listed below are T cell receptor beta chains from one sample, sequenced in a study of T cell responses to AZD1222 COVID-19 vaccine. The method was immunoSEQ multiplex PCR; TCRdb's version includes in-frame clones alone and lacks a portion of them. The sample shows about 200,000 clones, about 94% of them seen only once. This material consisted of peripheral blood, taken 28 days after the second dose of the MenACWY control vaccine. The origin of the receptors is an adult who received the MenACWY meningococcal vaccine as a control. Each CDR3 is given with its conserved first and last residue. A D gene is named only where the DNA matches it firmly. Size values are once, few and many counts, or a class for expanded clones, and some rows have none.

V gene: TRBV9; clone size: .; J gene: TRBJ1-2; D gene: TRBD1; CDR3 length: 16; CDR3 DNA: TGTGCCAGCAGCGTAGTAGTCGGACAGGGGAACTATGGCTACACCTTC; CDR3 protein: CASSVVVGQGNYGYTF
V gene: TRBV18; clone size: once; J gene: TRBJ1-2; D gene: .; CDR3 length: 15; CDR3 DNA: TGTGCCAGCTCACTATCGATTTGGACGGACTATGGCTACACCTTC; CDR3 protein: CASSLSIWTDYGYTF
V gene: TRBV27; clone size: .; J gene: TRBJ1-2; D gene: .; CDR3 length: 16; CDR3 DNA: TGTGCCAGCGCCCGACCCTCGGATGCGCGTAGGGGTGGCTACACCTTC; CDR3 protein: CASARPSDARRGGYTF
V gene: TRBV5-1; clone size: .; J gene: TRBJ1-2; D gene: .; CDR3 length: 17; CDR3 DNA: TGCGCCAGCAGCTTGGATGGCAGGGAAGGAACTATTTCTGGCTACACCTTC; CDR3 protein: CASSLDGREGTISGYTF
V gene: TRBV12-1; clone size: .; J gene: TRBJ2-1; D gene: .; CDR3 length: 15; CDR3 DNA: TGTGCCAGCAGCTTTGTGGACTATCTATACAATGAGCAGTTCTTC; CDR3 protein: CASSFVDYLYNEQFF
V gene: TRBV12-3/TRBV12-4; clone size: once; J gene: TRBJ2-7; D gene: .; CDR3 length: 12; CDR3 DNA: TGTGCCAGCAGAGGGGGAGGGGACGAGCAGTACTTC; CDR3 protein: CASRGGGDEQYF
V gene: TRBV30; clone size: .; J gene: TRBJ1-4; D gene: .; CDR3 length: 13; CDR3 DNA: TGTGCCTGGAGTGTAGAGAGGGGGGAAAAACTGTTTTTT; CDR3 protein: CAWSVERGEKLFF
V gene: TRBV6-1; clone size: .; J gene: TRBJ1-2; D gene: TRBD1; CDR3 length: 14; CDR3 DNA: TGTGCCAGCAGTGAGGGGACAGGGGTATATGGCTACACCTTC; CDR3 protein: CASSEGTGVYGYTF
V gene: TRBV7-2; clone size: .; J gene: TRBJ1-1; D gene: .; CDR3 length: 15; CDR3 DNA: TGTGCCAGCAGCTTATTCGGACAGCTGGAAACTGAAGCTTTCTTT; CDR3 protein: CASSLFGQLETEAFF
V gene: TRBV28; clone size: .; J gene: TRBJ1-1; D gene: TRBD1; CDR3 length: 15; CDR3 DNA: TGTGCCAGCAGTCCCCACCGGGACAGGAACACTGAAGCTTTCTTT; CDR3 protein: CASSPHRDRNTEAFF
V gene: TRBV19; clone size: .; J gene: TRBJ2-7; D gene: TRBD2; CDR3 length: 16; CDR3 DNA: TGTGCCAGTAGTATGGGCGGGACTAGCGGCGCCTACGAGCAGTACTTC; CDR3 protein: CASSMGGTSGAYEQYF
V gene: TRBV7-9; clone size: .; J gene: TRBJ2-1; D gene: .; CDR3 length: 14; CDR3 DNA: TGTGCCAGCAGCTTGGGCTCCACGGGGGATGAGCAGTTCTTC; CDR3 protein: CASSLGSTGDEQFF
V gene: TRBV5-1; clone size: .; J gene: TRBJ2-1; D gene: .; CDR3 length: 17; CDR3 DNA: TGCGCCAGCAGCTTGGGTGGGACTTCGAGCTCCTACAATGAGCAGTTCTTC; CDR3 protein: CASSLGGTSSSYNEQFF
V gene: TRBV5-1; clone size: .; J gene: TRBJ1-4; D gene: .; CDR3 length: 13; CDR3 DNA: TGCGCCAGCAGCTTGGACAGGCCTGAAAAACTGTTTTTT; CDR3 protein: CASSLDRPEKLFF
V gene: TRBV7-2; clone size: .; J gene: TRBJ2-6; D gene: .; CDR3 length: 17; CDR3 DNA: TGTGCCAGCAGCTTAGACAGTACGAACTCTGGGGCCAACGTCCTGACTTTC; CDR3 protein: CASSLDSTNSGANVLTF
V gene: TRBV28; clone size: .; J gene: TRBJ1-1; D gene: TRBD1; CDR3 length: 12; CDR3 DNA: TGTGCCAGCAGAGGGGGCAGGACTGAAGCTTTCTTT; CDR3 protein: CASRGGRTEAFF